The rows below give T cell receptor beta chains drawn from one sample of a study of T cells after yellow fever vaccination. A single record per CDR3 protein comes from TCRdb applying MiXCR to the 5' RACE reads. This sample yields some 300,000 distinct CDR3 sequences, of which approximately 10% are seen a single time; 3% to 3.5% belongs to the top ten. The sample in question was CD4+ T cells sorted from PBMCs, obtained 5 days after the yellow fever booster vaccination. These receptors came from a man aged 18 to 29 who received the YFV17D yellow fever vaccine. Each CDR3 is given with its conserved first and last residue. Each record gives: V gene, clone size, J gene, D gene, CDR3 DNA, CDR3 protein. A D gene is named only where the DNA matches it firmly. Where a row states a size, it is once, few, many or the class of an expanded clone; other rows omit it.

V: TRBV24-1; size: .; J: TRBJ1-1; D: .; DNA: TGTGCCACCAGCCAGGATCTGGGCACTGAAGCTTTCTTT; CDR3: CATSQDLGTEAFF
V: TRBV6-5; size: few; J: TRBJ1-3; D: .; DNA: TGTGCCAGCAGTTACTCGCGGAGCCTTAGAAACACCATATATTTT; CDR3: CASSYSRSLRNTIYF
V: TRBV5-1; size: many; J: TRBJ1-1; D: .; DNA: TGCGCCAGCAGCTTGGTTGGGGGAGAGAACACTGAAGCTTTCTTT; CDR3: CASSLVGGENTEAFF
V: TRBV27; size: few; J: TRBJ1-6; D: TRBD1; DNA: TGTGCCAGCAGCCACCGCCGGGACAGGGCGAACCGCTCCTATAATTCACCCCTCCACTTT; CDR3: CASSHRRDRANRSYNSPLHF
V: TRBV3-1; size: few; J: TRBJ2-5; D: .; DNA: TGTGCCAGCAGCCGACAGTTCGGGGGTTTAGAGACCCAGTACTTC; CDR3: CASSRQFGGLETQYF
V: TRBV6-5; size: .; J: TRBJ2-2; D: .; DNA: TGTGCCAGCAGTTACTTAGCTCGTACCGGGGAGCTGTTTTTT; CDR3: CASSYLARTGELFF
V: TRBV5-1; size: .; J: TRBJ2-2; D: .; DNA: TGCGCCAGCAGCCAAGTCGAGAACACCGGGGAGCTGTTTTTT; CDR3: CASSQVENTGELFF
V: TRBV5-6; size: .; J: TRBJ2-3; D: TRBD2; DNA: TGTGCCAGCAGCTGGCTAGCGGGGGCGCGAAGATACACAGATACGCAGTATTTT; CDR3: CASSWLAGARRYTDTQYF
V: TRBV27; size: .; J: TRBJ2-7; D: .; DNA: TGTGCCAGCAGTTTAGGGAGGTCCTACGAGCAGTACTTC; CDR3: CASSLGRSYEQYF
V: TRBV5-4; size: .; J: TRBJ2-5; D: TRBD2; DNA: TGTGCCAGCAGGGCTAGCGGGGGGGCAGGAGAGACCCAGTACTTC; CDR3: CASRASGGAGETQYF
V: TRBV23-1; size: few; J: TRBJ1-5; D: TRBD1; DNA: TGCGCCAGAACCGGGACAGGGGTTCAGCCCCAGCATTTT; CDR3: CARTGTGVQPQHF
V: TRBV5-1; size: few; J: TRBJ2-5; D: TRBD2; DNA: TGCGCCAGCAGCTCGACAAGAATCGGACTAGAGTCCCTAGAGACCCAGTACTTC; CDR3: CASSSTRIGLESLETQYF
V: TRBV3-1; size: few; J: TRBJ2-5; D: TRBD2; DNA: TGTGCCAGTGGACTAGCGGGGGCCAGTGAGACCCAGTACTTC; CDR3: CASGLAGASETQYF
V: TRBV7-6; size: few; J: TRBJ1-3; D: .; DNA: TGTGCCAGCAGCTTACAGAGCTCTGGAAACACCATATATTTT; CDR3: CASSLQSSGNTIYF
V: TRBV7-2; size: .; J: TRBJ1-1; D: TRBD1; DNA: TGTGCCAGCAGCCGGACAGGGCGGGTAACTGAAGCTTTCTTT; CDR3: CASSRTGRVTEAFF
V: TRBV20-1; size: .; J: TRBJ2-2; D: .; DNA: TGCAGTGCTAGAGATTTGGGGCGCGGGACCGGGGAGCTGTTTTTT; CDR3: CSARDLGRGTGELFF
V: TRBV14; size: few; J: TRBJ2-5; D: .; DNA: TGTGCCAGCAGCCCCCTAATGTCAGGGGAGAGGGAGACCCAGTACTTC; CDR3: CASSPLMSGERETQYF
V: TRBV6-5; size: many; J: TRBJ1-2; D: .; DNA: TGTGCCAGCAGTTATATCGGCAGGCGCGGCTACACCTTC; CDR3: CASSYIGRRGYTF
V: TRBV5-4; size: few; J: TRBJ2-4; D: .; DNA: TGTGCCAGCAGCCTCCCCGGACCGGCCAAAAACATTCAGTACTTC; CDR3: CASSLPGPAKNIQYF
V: TRBV29-1; size: .; J: TRBJ1-1; D: .; DNA: TGCAGCGTTTTTGGTGGGGGAAGGGACACTGAAGCTTTCTTT; CDR3: CSVFGGGRDTEAFF
V: TRBV11-2; size: .; J: TRBJ1-4; D: TRBD1; DNA: TGTGCCAGCAGCTTAGATCAGGGGGTAGTGGAAAAACTGTTTTTT; CDR3: CASSLDQGVVEKLFF
V: TRBV12-3/TRBV12-4; size: few; J: TRBJ2-3; D: TRBD1; DNA: TGTGCCAGCAGTCCGGACAGGCTGACAGATACGCAGTATTTT; CDR3: CASSPDRLTDTQYF
V: TRBV6-5; size: many; J: TRBJ1-4; D: TRBD1; DNA: TGTGCCAGCAGTTATGGAGACAGGGATAATGAAAAACTGTTTTTT; CDR3: CASSYGDRDNEKLFF
V: TRBV6-5; size: .; J: TRBJ2-3; D: .; DNA: TGTGCCAGCAAGAGACCCGGGGGCACAGATACGCAGTATTTT; CDR3: CASKRPGGTDTQYF
V: TRBV3-1; size: many; J: TRBJ2-5; D: .; DNA: TGTGCCAGCAGCCAAGCGTCGGTGGGGGCCGGAGAGACCCAGTACTTC; CDR3: CASSQASVGAGETQYF
V: TRBV4-1; size: few; J: TRBJ1-1; D: .; DNA: TGCGCCAGCAGCCCCGGACACCTCATGCTGATGAACACTGAAGCTTTCTTT; CDR3: CASSPGHLMLMNTEAFF
V: TRBV20-1; size: many; J: TRBJ1-2; D: .; DNA: TGCAGTGCTAGAGCTGTAGGGGGGGGCCAGGACACCTTC; CDR3: CSARAVGGGQDTF
V: TRBV6-2/TRBV6-3; size: few; J: TRBJ2-1; D: TRBD1; DNA: TGTGCCAGCAGAAAGGGACAGGGGGGTGGGCAGTTCTTC; CDR3: CASRKGQGGGQFF
V: TRBV18; size: few; J: TRBJ1-2; D: .; DNA: TGTGCCAGCTCACCATCTCGGAGCGTTACCTATGGCTACACCTTC; CDR3: CASSPSRSVTYGYTF
V: TRBV24-1; size: .; J: TRBJ2-1; D: TRBD1; DNA: TGTGCCACCAGTGATTTCGGACAGGGATCGGGTAATGAGCAGTTCTTC; CDR3: CATSDFGQGSGNEQFF
V: TRBV19; size: many; J: TRBJ1-2; D: TRBD1; DNA: TGTGCCAGTAGTAGGACAGGGGGCGCATATGGCTACACCTTC; CDR3: CASSRTGGAYGYTF
V: TRBV12-3/TRBV12-4; size: .; J: TRBJ2-5; D: TRBD2; DNA: TGTGCCACCAAGCGGGGCGGACAAGAGACCCAGTACTTC; CDR3: CATKRGGQETQYF
V: TRBV4-3; size: many; J: TRBJ2-5; D: .; DNA: TGCGCCAGCAGCCAAGATGAGGGGGTCCAAGAGACCCAGTACTTC; CDR3: CASSQDEGVQETQYF
V: TRBV7-9; size: many; J: TRBJ1-3; D: .; DNA: TGTGCCAGCAGCTTCGGGTCTTACTCTGGAAACACCATATATTTT; CDR3: CASSFGSYSGNTIYF
V: TRBV11-2; size: .; J: TRBJ1-5; D: .; DNA: TGTGCCAGCAGCTCGGAGGGTCAGCCCCAGCATTTT; CDR3: CASSSEGQPQHF
V: TRBV4-2; size: .; J: TRBJ2-5; D: .; DNA: TGTGCCAGCAGCCAAGGTGGGAAAGAGACCCAGTACTTC; CDR3: CASSQGGKETQYF
V: TRBV30; size: few; J: TRBJ1-1; D: .; DNA: TGTGCCTCGTATAACACTGAAGCTTTCTTT; CDR3: CASYNTEAFF
V: TRBV7-2; size: .; J: TRBJ1-3; D: .; DNA: TGTGCCAGCAGCTCGGAGGGTCGCGGCACCATATATTTT; CDR3: CASSSEGRGTIYF
V: TRBV5-8; size: few; J: TRBJ2-3; D: TRBD2; DNA: TGTGCCAGCAACCCTAGCGGGATTAGCACAGATACGCAGTATTTT; CDR3: CASNPSGISTDTQYF
V: TRBV4-2; size: .; J: TRBJ1-4; D: .; DNA: TGTGCCAGCAGCCAACGCGGGGATTTAAGAGAAAAACTGTTTTTT; CDR3: CASSQRGDLREKLFF
V: TRBV12-3/TRBV12-4; size: few; J: TRBJ1-4; D: .; DNA: TGTGCCAGCTGCAAGGGGGACACAACTAATGAAAAACTGTTTTTT; CDR3: CASCKGDTTNEKLFF
V: TRBV27; size: many; J: TRBJ2-1; D: .; DNA: TGTGCCAGCAGTTCACAGGGTCCCTCCTACAATGAGCAGTTCTTC; CDR3: CASSSQGPSYNEQFF
V: TRBV28; size: .; J: TRBJ2-5; D: .; DNA: TGTGCCAGCAGTCTCAGACAGTTACAAGAGACCCAGTACTTC; CDR3: CASSLRQLQETQYF
V: TRBV18; size: few; J: TRBJ2-5; D: TRBD2; DNA: TGTGCCAGCTCATCGGCTAGCGGGGATGGGGAGACCCAGTACTTC; CDR3: CASSSASGDGETQYF
V: TRBV5-4; size: few; J: TRBJ2-5; D: .; DNA: TGTGCCAGCAGCTCCGACAGGGTCGGAGGGGAGACCCAGTACTTC; CDR3: CASSSDRVGGETQYF
V: TRBV6-1; size: few; J: TRBJ2-7; D: .; DNA: TGTGCCAGCAGTGGAACACAGGGTTCAGGATGGGAGCAGTACTTC; CDR3: CASSGTQGSGWEQYF
V: TRBV6-6; size: many; J: TRBJ1-6; D: .; DNA: TGTGCCAGCAGTTACGGGGCCGGATCCGGGCCCCGAGGGTCACCCCTCCACTTT; CDR3: CASSYGAGSGPRGSPLHF
V: TRBV27; size: .; J: TRBJ2-5; D: TRBD2; DNA: TGTGCCAGCAGTTTTTCTAGCGGGGGTCCGCGAGAGACCCAGTACTTC; CDR3: CASSFSSGGPRETQYF